The 5 T cell receptor beta chains below come from one sample, sequenced in a study of radiotherapy plus CTLA-4 blockade in lung cancer. TCRdb's copy holds only in-frame clones and misses some; the assay was immunoSEQ multiplex PCR. Among over 80,000 clones listed, 80% to 90% were seen once. The input for sequencing was peripheral blood, taken from a patient treated with radiotherapy plus ipilimumab. The receptors were sampled from a human donor with non-small cell lung cancer who had stable disease on radiotherapy plus ipilimumab.

The chain combines TRBV6-1 with TRBJ1-1; the match to TRBD1 covers 7 bases. This CDR3 is built from 14 residues. J was trimmed by 8 bases and V by 3 bases; bases with no gene match: 9. Germline-derived CDR1 and CDR2 are MNHNS and SASEGT. The CDR3 coding sequence is TGTGCCAGCAGTGAGACGATCCGGGACAGAGAAGCTTTCTTT. Translated: CASSETIRDREAFF.

This chain uses TRBV2 with TRBJ2-1; tentative D call: TRBD2 (5 bases). CDR3 length equals 13 residues. Germline V lookup: CDR1 SNHLY, CDR2 FYNNEI. The germline V and J ends were trimmed by 8 bases and 6 bases, with 14 bases remaining between them. CDR3 bases: TGTGCCAGCTACCGGGGTTTGATCAATGAGCAGTTCTTC. It specifies CASYRGLINEQFF.

The rearrangement links TRBV2 to TRBJ2-6; TRBD1 aligns across 11 bases. The CDR3 totals 17 residues. CDR1 and CDR2 (germline): SNHLY, FYNNEI. With V trimmed by 6 bases and J by 0 bases, 4 bases remained unmatched. The CDR3 sequence: CASRDGTGGSGANVLTF. The DNA for the CDR3 is TGTGCCAGCAGGGATGGGACAGGGGGCTCTGGGGCCAACGTCCTGACTTTC.

This chain links TRBV7-2 with TRBJ1-2; the D is unclear. Trimming removed 1 base at V and 4 bases at J, with 4 bases between. The germline V gene encodes CDR1 SGHTA and CDR2 FQGNSA. The CDR3 extends over 12 amino acids. The CDR3 nucleotides are TGTGCCAGCAGCTTAGGAGTCTATGGCTACACCTTC. Translated, it gives CASSLGVYGYTF. The full variable domain, its missing parts supplied by reference TRBV7-2 and TRBJ1-2, is GAGVSQSPSNKVTEKGKDVELRCDPISGHTALYWYRQSLGQGLEFLIYFQGNSAPDKSGLPSDRFSAERTGGSVSTLTIQRTQQEDSAVYLCASSLGVYGYTFGSGTRLTVV.

This chain links TRBV7-2 with TRBJ1-4; no clear D gene. The CDR3 extends over 13 amino acids. The germline CDR1 and CDR2 sequences are SGHTA and FQGNSA. V was pared by 9 bases and J by 1 base, with 9 bases between. The CDR3 coding sequence is TGTGCCAGTTCCTTAGTAACTAATGAAAAACTGTTTTTT. It encodes CASSLVTNEKLFF.